Listed below are T cell receptor beta chains from one sample, sequenced in a study of cytomegalovirus exposure and HLA in healthy donors. Assay used: immunoSEQ multiplex PCR; TCRdb lists only in-frame clones, some missing. The table shows some 130,000 clones, with around four fifths occurring only once. The sample was PBMCs. Source of these receptors: a man younger than 40 in good health and CMV-seropositive. CDR3s include the opening cysteine and the closing phenylalanine or tryptophan.

v_gene	j_gene	CDR3aa
TRBV18	TRBJ1-1	CASSPPQGNTEAFF
TRBV15	TRBJ2-2	CATSRDPLGELFF
TRBV25-1	TRBJ2-2	CASSEYRGSGNAGELFF
TRBV25-1	TRBJ2-7	CASSGAGTYEQYF
TRBV7-3	TRBJ2-1	CASSLRGGVNNEQFF
TRBV7-9	TRBJ2-7	CASSPLGTSPYEQYF
TRBV5-1	TRBJ2-1	CASSLGLAGLYNEQFF
TRBV18	TRBJ2-7	CASFLDRNTYEQYF
TRBV7-9	TRBJ2-7	CASNPDGVHEQYF
TRBV5-5	TRBJ2-5	CASSLAVGLAGETQYF
TRBV18	TRBJ2-2	CASSPQSLRAGELFF
TRBV9	TRBJ2-7	CASSPRQGIKEQYF
TRBV5-6	TRBJ1-1	CALRRRENTEAFF